This TCR beta chain is drawn from a study of T cell clusters in autoimmune cytopenias. Turning to this clonotype: What it binds is not known.

General observations from the study: TRB repertoire shifts in secondary cytopenia and chronic lymphocytic leukemia mostly reflected lymphoma, not autoimmunity.

Each sample's input was around 250 ng genomic DNA, about 38,000 genome equivalents. Multiplex touch-down PCR amplified TRB using TRB-A and TRB-B pools in one tube. From its re-call of the multiplex PCR reads, TCRdb lists each CDR3 protein once, without DNA. The sample has approximately 700 distinct CDR3 sequences. This same sample was also part of a study on T cell repertoires in aging, cancer and after chemotherapy. Per that study: Healthy donors lost TCR diversity with age mainly through richness, cancer patients through richness and evenness.

The TCR comes from a human donor with an autoimmune cytopenia or autoimmune hepatitis (not recorded which). Input material: peripheral blood.

The CDR3 sequence is CASSPLVTAGGARNTEAFF. The chain joins TRBV7-6 to TRBJ1-1; TCRdb gives TRBD1 as the D gene, but with no DNA this cannot be confirmed. The length of the CDR3 is 19 residues. The germline V gene has CDR1 SGHVS and CDR2 FNYEAQ.